These 2 T cell receptor beta chains were all obtained from the same sample, sequenced in a study of blood T cell repertoires in COVID-19 (TCRdb year 2020). Library preparation used the immunoSEQ multiplex PCR assay. TCRdb limited this immuneACCESS table to in-frame rearrangements with V and J called. A share of clones is missing; checked studies link under half to unresolved V genes, and the rest is unexplained. This sample is represented by fewer than 50,000 clones; 70% to 85% of them were singletons. The top ten clonotypes cover 30% to 35% of the sample. Sequenced: peripheral blood. Every receptor here comes from a woman older than 75 with acute or convalescent COVID-19.

This chain links TRBV10-2 with TRBJ1-2; D remains ambiguous. This CDR3 comprises 12 residues. Germline loops: CDR1 WSHSY, CDR2 SAAADI. The V and J ends lost 6 bases and 6 bases respectively, with 11 bases between them. CDR3 protein: CASSQTAHGYTF. The DNA of the CDR3 is TGCGCCAGCAGCCAGACTGCCCATGGCTACACCTTC.

This sequence joins TRBV29-1 and TRBJ1-1; a possible D gene is TRBD1 (6 bases). Trimming took off 6 bases at V and 4 bases at J, with 15 bases between the two ends. CDR1 and CDR2 (germline): SQVTM, ANQGSEA. This CDR3 is built from 13 residues. Written as DNA, the CDR3 is TGCAGCGTGGCAGGGGCCCGCAGCACTGAAGCTTTCTTT. Protein: CSVAGARSTEAFF.